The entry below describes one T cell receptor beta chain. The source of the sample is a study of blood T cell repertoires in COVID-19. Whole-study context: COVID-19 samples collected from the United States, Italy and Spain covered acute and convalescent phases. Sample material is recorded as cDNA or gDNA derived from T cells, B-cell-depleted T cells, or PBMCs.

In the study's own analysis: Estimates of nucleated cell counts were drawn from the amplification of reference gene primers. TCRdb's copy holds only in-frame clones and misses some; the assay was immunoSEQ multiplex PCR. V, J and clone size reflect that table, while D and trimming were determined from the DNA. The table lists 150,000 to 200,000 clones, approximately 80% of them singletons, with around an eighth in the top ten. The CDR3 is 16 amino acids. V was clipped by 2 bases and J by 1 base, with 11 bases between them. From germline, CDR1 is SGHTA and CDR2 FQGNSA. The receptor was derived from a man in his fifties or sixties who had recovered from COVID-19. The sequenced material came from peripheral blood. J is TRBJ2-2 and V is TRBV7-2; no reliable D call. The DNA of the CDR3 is TGTGCCAGCAGCTTATTCAGTTCAGGGAACACCGGGGAGCTGTTTTTT. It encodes CASSLFSSGNTGELFF.